This TCR beta chain stems from a study of blood T cell repertoires in COVID-19. Study overall: In each case, the material was cDNA or gDNA derived from T cells, B-cell-depleted T cells, or PBMCs.

The repertoire was sequenced with immunoSEQ multiplex PCR; TCRdb's copy has only in-frame clones and lacks some. The sample has a few hundred thousand clones; more than 85% are singletons. This clone was seen just once. The V and J ends lost 8 bases and 6 bases, in that order; junction bases with no gene match: 16. The germline V gene has CDR1 LNHNV and CDR2 YYDKDF (reference sequence). The CDR3 has 17 amino acids. The sample was PBMCs or T cells enriched from blood (not recorded which). V gene TRBV15 combines with J gene TRBJ2-2; 9 bases agree with TRBD2. The TCR comes from a woman in her twenties or thirties who had recovered from COVID-19. CDR3 sequence: CATRAGGTASGSGELFF. The CDR3 DNA reads as TGTGCCACCCGAGCGGGAGGAACAGCAAGCGGGTCCGGGGAGCTGTTTTTT.